This entry lists 21 T cell receptor beta chains sequenced from one sample in a study of cytomegalovirus exposure and HLA in healthy donors. Both 60 Vbeta primers and 13 Jbeta primers went into the PCR. Assay: immunoSEQ multiplex PCR; the TCRdb copy retains only in-frame clones and omits some. The sample contains some 91,000 clones, about 68% of which appear only once. Sequenced input: PBMCs. These receptors all come from a human donor in good health.

This rearrangement joins TRBV30 to TRBJ1-3; D remains unclear. Germline assignment: CDR1 GTSNPN and CDR2 SVGIG (reference sequence). V was trimmed by 0 bases and J by 3 bases, leaving 6 bases between them. This CDR3 has 13 residues. The CDR3 bases are TGTGCCTGGAGTGTACAGAGTGGAAACACCATATATTTT. Translation gives CAWSVQSGNTIYF.

The chain employs TRBV5-1 and TRBJ2-2; D might be TRBD1 (6 bases). CDR3 size: 14 residues. Trimming shortened V by 6 bases and J by 6 bases, and 15 bases separated the two germline ends. Germline assignment: CDR1 SGHRS and CDR2 YFSETQ. The CDR3 region has the DNA TGCGCCAGCACGGGACACCCGAAGTCCGGGGAGCTGTTTTTT. As protein: CASTGHPKSGELFF.

The gene calls are TRBV4-3 and TRBJ2-3, with 9 bases fitting TRBD1. Per the germline V gene, CDR1 is LGHNA and CDR2 is YSLEER. This CDR3 is built from 17 residues. Trimming cost V 2 bases and J 3 bases; bases outside gene matches: 9. CDR3 coding DNA: TGCGCCAGCAGCCAACTTCACAGGGACAGGGAGACAGATACGCAGTATTTT. It codes for CASSQLHRDRETDTQYF.

The chain employs TRBV14 and TRBJ1-2; tentatively, D is TRBD1 (6 bases). CDR1 and CDR2 from the germline V gene are SGHDN and FVKESK. The CDR3 has 15 amino acids. V was cut by 1 base and J by 5 bases, with 14 bases left in between. The CDR3 region has the DNA TGTGCCAGCAGCCAAGCCCAGGGGATGGGTTATGGCTACACCTTC. This codes for CASSQAQGMGYGYTF. The full variable domain, with the rest looked up from reference TRBV14 and TRBJ1-2, is EAGVTQFPSHSVIEKGQTVTLRCDPISGHDNLYWYRRVMGKEIKFLLHFVKESKQDESGMPNNRFLAERTGGTYSTLKVQPAELEDSGVYFCASSQAQGMGYGYTFGSGTRLTVV.

V gene TRBV9 combines with J gene TRBJ2-3, with TRBD1 matching over 8 bases. Trimming took 3 bases from V and 3 from J; bases not matched to a gene: 6. Per the germline V gene, CDR1 is SGDLS and CDR2 is YYNGEE. The CDR3 covers 15 residues. The CDR3, as DNA: TGTGCCAGCAGCGCCCAGGGGGCGCGAACAGATACGCAGTATTTT. Its protein is CASSAQGARTDTQYF.

This chain connects TRBV23-1 to TRBJ1-5; D possibly corresponds to TRBD1 (5 bases). TRBV23-1 is identified as an open reading frame with a role that is uncertain. V gave up 2 bases and J gave up 7 bases, with 15 bases separating them. The CDR3 sequence is 15 residues long. The CDR3 sequence: CASSQRTPGEQPQHF. The DNA for the CDR3 is TGCGCCAGCAGTCAACGGACACCGGGGGAGCAGCCCCAGCATTTT.

This chain links TRBV9 with TRBJ1-1, with 7 bases fitting TRBD1. Germline V CDR1 and CDR2: SGDLS, YYNGEE. V trimming: 2 bases; J trimming: 1 base; junction bases outside the gene matches: 5. This CDR3 has 15 residues. The CDR3 sequence is CASSVRGLSNTEAFF. The CDR3, as DNA: TGTGCCAGCAGCGTTAGGGGGCTCTCGAACACTGAAGCTTTCTTT.

CDR3 protein: CASSFLAGGPSTDTQYF. The CDR3 DNA reads TGTGCCAGCAGCTTTCTAGCGGGGGGTCCTAGCACAGATACGCAGTATTTT. The rearrangement links TRBV7-3 to TRBJ2-3, with 11 bases fitting TRBD2. The junction had 5 bases not matched to a gene; V was cut back by 3 bases and J by 0 bases. CDR3 length: 17 residues. Germline CDR1 and CDR2: SGHTA and FQGTGA.

The rearrangement links TRBV6-5 to TRBJ1-6; perhaps TRBD1 as D (5 bases). The CDR3 length is 14 residues. CDR1 and CDR2 (germline): MNHEY, SVGAGI. Trimming pared 0 bases from V and 10 bases from J, leaving 10 bases between. This CDR3 is CASSYSGGGSPLHF. CDR3 nucleotide sequence: TGTGCCAGCAGTTACTCGGGGGGAGGCTCACCCCTCCACTTT.

The rearrangement uses TRBV4-1 and TRBJ2-7, with 10 nucleotides matching TRBD2. Germline CDR1 reads MGHRA; CDR2 reads YSYEKL. V lost 0 bases and J lost 3; bases outside the gene matches: 5. This CDR3 has 16 amino acids. In DNA, the CDR3 is TGCGCCAGCAGCCAAGATCGGACTAGCGGTCTCTACGAGCAGTACTTC. Its protein is CASSQDRTSGLYEQYF.

In its sample, this clone was seen once. The chain employs TRBV14 and TRBJ1-1, with D tentatively TRBD1 (6 bases). The V end was cut by 4 bases, the J end by 7 bases, with 10 bases between. The CDR3 covers 12 residues. Germline V gene lookup returns CDR1 SGHDN and CDR2 FVKESK. The CDR3 sequence: CASSPHRVEAFF. The CDR3, as DNA: TGTGCCAGCAGCCCGCACAGGGTTGAAGCTTTCTTT.

The chain links TRBV6-5 to TRBJ1-5; D gene ambiguous. Deletions cut 5 bases from V and 9 bases from J, with 20 bases between. CDR1 is MNHEY and CDR2 is SVGAGI in the germline V gene. This CDR3 spans 15 amino acids. CDR3 DNA: TGTGCCAGCAGTCCCGGTCCGGGAGGCATCAGGCCCCAGCATTTT. It translates to CASSPGPGGIRPQHF.

The chain uses TRBV6-1 and TRBJ2-2; TRBD2 aligns across 11 bases. The V segment lost 4 bases and the J segment 1 base; nucleotides outside the gene matches: 2. Germline values: CDR1 MNHNS, CDR2 SASEGT. This CDR3 is 16 amino acids long. In DNA, the CDR3 is TGTGCCAGCAGTGGACTAGCGGGGCGGAACACCGGGGAGCTGTTTTTT. This sequence encodes CASSGLAGRNTGELFF.

The genes are TRBV5-4 and TRBJ1-2; a possible D gene is TRBD1 (5 bases). Germline assignment: CDR1 SGHNT and CDR2 YYREEE (reference sequence). CDR3 size: 16 residues. Trimming removed 2 bases at V and 3 bases at J, with 17 bases between. The CDR3 DNA follows: TGTGCCAGCAGCTTCCGGCTCGCACAAGGGGACTATGGCTACACCTTC. Protein sequence: CASSFRLAQGDYGYTF.

The chain links TRBV7-9 to TRBJ1-1; D call uncertain. V lost 6 bases and J lost 7, with 9 bases in between. Germline V lookup: CDR1 SEHNR, CDR2 FQNEAQ (reference sequence). CDR3 length: 11 amino acids. The CDR3 DNA reads as TGTGCCAGCAGTTATGAGAGTGAAGCTTTCTTT. It translates to CASSYESEAFF.

The gene calls are TRBV11-2 and TRBJ1-2; D gene unclear. Trimming left V 5 bases short and J 1 base short, with 11 bases between. The germline V gene encodes CDR1 SGHAT and CDR2 FQNNGV. There are 14 residues in the CDR3. Written as DNA, the CDR3 is TGTGCCAGCAGCCCCGCGGCGTATAACTATGGCTACACCTTC. Its translation: CASSPAAYNYGYTF.

J is TRBJ1-2 and V is TRBV19; 8 bases align to TRBD1. CDR3 length equals 13 residues. Trimming took 3 bases from V and 8 from J; bases not matched to a gene: 5. Germline V gene lookup returns CDR1 LNHDA and CDR2 SQIVND (reference sequence). The CDR3 here is CASSIQGATGYTF. As DNA, the CDR3 is TGTGCCAGTAGTATTCAGGGGGCGACGGGCTACACCTTC.

The chain employs TRBV7-9 and TRBJ2-3, with D unclear. Germline V gene lookup returns CDR1 SEHNR and CDR2 FQNEAQ (reference sequence). This CDR3 spans 12 amino acids. The V and J ends lost 3 bases and 6 bases respectively, with 7 bases between them. The CDR3: CASSLTMDTQYF. DNA for the CDR3: TGTGCCAGCAGCTTGACAATGGATACGCAGTATTTT.

In its sample, this clone was seen a few times. The chain links TRBV15 to TRBJ2-7; the D gene is possibly TRBD2 (6 bases). The germline CDR1 and CDR2 sequences are LNHNV and YYDKDF (reference sequence). The CDR3 is 14 amino acids. Trimming cost V 1 base and J 5 bases, with 12 bases left between them. The chain's CDR3 is CATSRALGGNEQYF. The CDR3 region has the DNA TGTGCCACCAGCAGAGCCCTTGGGGGGAACGAGCAGTACTTC.

The chain recombines TRBV7-9 with TRBJ2-7; TRBD2 agrees at 11 bases. The CDR3 is made up of 16 amino acids. Germline values: CDR1 SEHNR, CDR2 FQNEAQ (reference sequence). Losses at the gene ends were 4 bases for V and 3 bases for J; bases not matched to a gene: 8. The CDR3 DNA reads as TGTGCCAGCAGCTCCGGTCGACTAGCGGGGTACTACGAGCAGTACTTC. The encoded protein is CASSSGRLAGYYEQYF.

In this sample, this clone turned up a few times. The chain has TRBV7-3 and TRBJ2-5; maybe TRBD2 (5 bases). CDR1 SGHTA and CDR2 FQGTGA come from the germline V gene. The CDR3 has 14 amino acids. The ends were cut back, 5 bases at V and 7 bases at J, with 17 bases in the middle. CDR3: CASSPMGTGGTQYF. The CDR3 DNA reads as TGTGCCAGCAGCCCAATGGGTACTGGAGGGACCCAGTACTTC.